This T cell receptor (beta chain) was recorded in a study of shared clonotypes between healthy human individuals. Points from the study as a whole: Sequencing depth was predicted to influence how clonotypes are shared among donors.

With respect to this clone: No antigen is known for it.

CDR1 is SGHNT, CDR2 YYREEE, per germline (reference sequence). After removal of 1 base from V and 6 bases from J, the junction contained 11 bases not matched to a gene. There are 17 residues in the CDR3. TCRdb's copy holds only in-frame clones and misses some; the assay was immunoSEQ multiplex PCR. This table holds under 1,100,000 clones, approximately 68% found once. The clonotype comes from a man between 18 and 35 years old in good health. The genes are TRBV5-4 and TRBJ2-3, with TRBD2 matching 10 bases. The sample was memory CD4+ T cells sorted from blood. As for subset: CD45RA-negative fraction. The CDR3 protein is CASSLPSSGGARDTQYF. Here the CDR3 DNA reads TGTGCCAGCAGCTTGCCTTCGAGCGGGGGGGCTAGGGATACGCAGTATTTT.